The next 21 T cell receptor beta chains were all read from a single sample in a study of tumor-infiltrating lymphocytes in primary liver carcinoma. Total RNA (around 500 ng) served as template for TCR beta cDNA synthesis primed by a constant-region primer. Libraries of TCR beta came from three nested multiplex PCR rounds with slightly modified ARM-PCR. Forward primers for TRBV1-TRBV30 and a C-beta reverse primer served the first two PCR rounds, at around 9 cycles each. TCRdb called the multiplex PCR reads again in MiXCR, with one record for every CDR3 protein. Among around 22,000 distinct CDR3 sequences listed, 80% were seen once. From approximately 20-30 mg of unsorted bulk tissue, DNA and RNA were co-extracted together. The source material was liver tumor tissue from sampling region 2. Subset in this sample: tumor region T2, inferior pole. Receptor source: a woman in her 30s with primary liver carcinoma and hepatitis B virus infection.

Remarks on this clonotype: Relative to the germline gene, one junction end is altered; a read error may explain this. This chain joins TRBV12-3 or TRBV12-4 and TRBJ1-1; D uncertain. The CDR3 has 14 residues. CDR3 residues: CANSLGGCGTEAFF. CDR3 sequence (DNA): TGTGCCAACAGTTTGGGTGGGTGTGGCACTGAGGCTTTCTTT.

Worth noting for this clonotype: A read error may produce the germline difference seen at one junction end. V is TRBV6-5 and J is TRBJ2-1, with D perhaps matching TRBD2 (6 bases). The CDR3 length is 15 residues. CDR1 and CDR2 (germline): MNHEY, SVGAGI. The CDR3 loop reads CASSWTIESYNGQFF. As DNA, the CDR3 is TGTGCCAGCAGTTGGACTATCGAGTCCTACAATGGGCAGTTCTTC.

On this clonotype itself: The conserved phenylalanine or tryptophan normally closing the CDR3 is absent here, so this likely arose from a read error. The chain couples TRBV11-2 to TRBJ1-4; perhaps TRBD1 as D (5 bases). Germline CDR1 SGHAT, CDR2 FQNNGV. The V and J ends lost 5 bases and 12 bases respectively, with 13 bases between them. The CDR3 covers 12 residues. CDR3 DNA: TGTGCCAGCAGCCCCTGGGGGGTACAACTGTTTATT. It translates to CASSPWGVQLFI.

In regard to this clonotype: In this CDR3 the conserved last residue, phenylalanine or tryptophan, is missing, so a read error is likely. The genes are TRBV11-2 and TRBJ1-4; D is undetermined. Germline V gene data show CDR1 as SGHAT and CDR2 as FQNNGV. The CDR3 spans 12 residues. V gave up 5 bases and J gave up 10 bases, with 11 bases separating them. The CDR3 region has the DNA TGTGCCAGCAGCACCTGGGAGGGAAAACTGTTTCTT. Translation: CASSTWEGKLFL.

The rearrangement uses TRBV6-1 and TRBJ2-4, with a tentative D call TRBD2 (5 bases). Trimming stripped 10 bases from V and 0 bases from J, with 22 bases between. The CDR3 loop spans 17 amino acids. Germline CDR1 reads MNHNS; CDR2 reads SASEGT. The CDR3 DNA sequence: TGTGCCACTTGTGGGCAGAGGGTCCTGCTAGCCAAAAACATTCAGTACTTC. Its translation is CATCGQRVLLAKNIQYF.

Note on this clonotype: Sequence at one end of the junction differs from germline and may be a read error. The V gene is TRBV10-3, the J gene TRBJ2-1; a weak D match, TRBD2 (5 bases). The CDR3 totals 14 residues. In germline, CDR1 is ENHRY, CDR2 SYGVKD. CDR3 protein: CAICPTAIRDEQFF. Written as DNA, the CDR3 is TGTGCCATCTGTCCCACGGCGATCCGGGATGAGCAATTCTTC.

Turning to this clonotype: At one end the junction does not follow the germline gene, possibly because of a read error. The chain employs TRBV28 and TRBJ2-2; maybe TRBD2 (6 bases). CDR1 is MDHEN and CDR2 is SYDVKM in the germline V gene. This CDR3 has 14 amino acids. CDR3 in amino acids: CASYKQGYGGELFF. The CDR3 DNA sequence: TGTGCCAGCTATAAGCAGGGATATGGCGGGGAGTTGTTTTTT.

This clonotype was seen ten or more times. CDR3 sequence reads: CSARDPLGRPDTQYF. The CDR3 coding sequence is TGCAGTGCTAGAGATCCCTTAGGACGGCCAGATACGCAGTATTTT. The chain uses TRBV20-1 and TRBJ2-3, with no clear D. Germline assignment: CDR1 DFQATT and CDR2 SNEGSKA (reference sequence). The CDR3 is 15 amino acids. V lost 0 bases and J lost 4, with 14 bases in between.

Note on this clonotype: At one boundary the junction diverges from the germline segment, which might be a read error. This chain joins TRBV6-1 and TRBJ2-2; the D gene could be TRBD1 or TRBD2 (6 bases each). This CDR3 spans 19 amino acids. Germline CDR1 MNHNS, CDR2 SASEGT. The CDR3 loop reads CTRSETLPGGAANTGELFF. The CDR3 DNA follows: TGTACCAGGAGTGAAACCCTCCCCGGGGGCGCCGCGAACACCGGGGAGCTGTTTTTT.

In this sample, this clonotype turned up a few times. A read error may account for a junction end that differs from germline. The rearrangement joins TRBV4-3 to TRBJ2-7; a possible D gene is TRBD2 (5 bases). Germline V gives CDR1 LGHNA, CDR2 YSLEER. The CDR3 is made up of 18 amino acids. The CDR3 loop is CASSQAVTGSHISYEQYF. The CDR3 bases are TGTGCCAGCAGCCAGGCTGTGACGGGGAGTCACATTAGCTACGAGCAGTACTTC.

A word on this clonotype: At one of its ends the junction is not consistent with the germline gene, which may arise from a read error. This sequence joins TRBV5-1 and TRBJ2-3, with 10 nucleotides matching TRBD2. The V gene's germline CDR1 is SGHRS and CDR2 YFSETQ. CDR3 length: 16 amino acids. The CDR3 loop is CPSSSSLAGGADTQYF. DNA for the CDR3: TGCCCCAGCAGCTCATCATTAGCGGGAGGAGCAGATACGCAGTATTTT. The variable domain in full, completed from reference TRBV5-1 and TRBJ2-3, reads KAGVTQTPRYLIKTRGQQVTLSCSPISGHRSVSWYQQTPGQGLQFLFEYFSETQRNKGNFPGRFSGRQFSNSRSEMNVSTLELGDSALYLCPSSSSLAGGADTQYFGPGTRLTVL.

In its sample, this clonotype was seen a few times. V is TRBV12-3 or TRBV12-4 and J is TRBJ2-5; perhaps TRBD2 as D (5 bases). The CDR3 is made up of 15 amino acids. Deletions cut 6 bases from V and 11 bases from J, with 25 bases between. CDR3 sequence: CASSTYPGSEESQYF. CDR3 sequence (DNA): TGTGCCAGCAGCACCTACCCTGGGAGCGAAGAGTCACAGTACTTC.

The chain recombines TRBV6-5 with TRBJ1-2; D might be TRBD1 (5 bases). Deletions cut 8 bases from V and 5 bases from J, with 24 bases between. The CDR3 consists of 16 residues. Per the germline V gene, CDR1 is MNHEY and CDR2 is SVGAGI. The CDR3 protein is CASERAQGSYSYGYTF. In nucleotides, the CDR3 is TGTGCCAGCGAAAGGGCGCAGGGAAGTTATAGTTATGGCTACACCTTC.

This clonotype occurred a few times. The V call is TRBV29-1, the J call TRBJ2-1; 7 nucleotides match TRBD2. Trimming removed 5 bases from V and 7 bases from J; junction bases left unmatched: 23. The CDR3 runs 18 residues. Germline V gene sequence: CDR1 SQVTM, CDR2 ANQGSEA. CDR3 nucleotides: TGCAGCGTTTCAAGACTAGCTGTCCTAGCGAGAGGTGGGAATGAGCAGTTCTTC. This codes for CSVSRLAVLARGGNEQFF.

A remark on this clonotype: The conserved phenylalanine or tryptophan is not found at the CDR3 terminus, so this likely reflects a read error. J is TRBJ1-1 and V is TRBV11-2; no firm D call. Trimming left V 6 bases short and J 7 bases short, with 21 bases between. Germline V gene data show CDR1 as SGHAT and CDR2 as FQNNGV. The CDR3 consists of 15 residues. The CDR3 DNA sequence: TGTGCCAGCAGTCTAAAAAGAGGGAGGTTAAATGAAGCTTTCTGT. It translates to CASSLKRGRLNEAFC.

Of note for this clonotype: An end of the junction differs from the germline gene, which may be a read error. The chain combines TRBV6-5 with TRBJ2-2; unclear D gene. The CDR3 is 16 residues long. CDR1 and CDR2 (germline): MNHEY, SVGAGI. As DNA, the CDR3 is TGTGCAAGCAGTTATGGACCAGCGCCGAATACCGGGGAGCTGTTTTTT. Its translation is CASSYGPAPNTGELFF.

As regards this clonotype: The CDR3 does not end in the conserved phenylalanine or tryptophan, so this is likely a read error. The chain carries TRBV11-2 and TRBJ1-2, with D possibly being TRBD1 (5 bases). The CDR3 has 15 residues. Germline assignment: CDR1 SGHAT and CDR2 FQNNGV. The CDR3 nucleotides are TGTGCCAGCAACTTAGATAGGATGGCAGGGAGAGGCTACACCATC. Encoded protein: CASNLDRMAGRGYTI.

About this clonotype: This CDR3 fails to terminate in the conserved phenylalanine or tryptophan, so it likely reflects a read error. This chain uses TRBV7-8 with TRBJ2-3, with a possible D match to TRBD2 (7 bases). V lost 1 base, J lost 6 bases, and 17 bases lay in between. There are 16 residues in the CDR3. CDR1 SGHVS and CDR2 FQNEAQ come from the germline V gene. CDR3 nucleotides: TGTGCCAGCAGCTTAGGAGTGGGGGGGCCTGGTGATACGCAGTATTCT. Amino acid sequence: CASSLGVGGPGDTQYS.

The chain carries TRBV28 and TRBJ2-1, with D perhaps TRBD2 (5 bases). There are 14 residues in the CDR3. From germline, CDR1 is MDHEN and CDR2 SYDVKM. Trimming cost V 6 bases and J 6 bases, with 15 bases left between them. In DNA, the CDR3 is TGTGCCAGCAGCCCCCGAGAGGGCGCCAATGAGCAGTTCTTC. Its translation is CASSPREGANEQFF. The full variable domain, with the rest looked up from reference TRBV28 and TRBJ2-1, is DVKVTQSSRYLVKRTGEKVFLECVQDMDHENMFWYRQDPGLGLRLIYFSYDVKMKEKGDIPEGYSVSREKKERFSLILESASTNQTSMYLCASSPREGANEQFFGPGTRLTVL.

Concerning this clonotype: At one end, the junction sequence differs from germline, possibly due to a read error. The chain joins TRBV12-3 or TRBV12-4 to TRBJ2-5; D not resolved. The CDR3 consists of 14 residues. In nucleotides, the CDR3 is TGTGACAGCAGAGTATCAGGCTCACAAGAGACCCAGTACTTC. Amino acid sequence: CDSRVSGSQETQYF.

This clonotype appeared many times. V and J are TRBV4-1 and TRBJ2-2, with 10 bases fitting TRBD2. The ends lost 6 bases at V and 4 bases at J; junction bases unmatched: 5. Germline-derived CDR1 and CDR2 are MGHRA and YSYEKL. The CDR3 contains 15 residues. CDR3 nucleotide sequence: TGCGCCAGCAGTCTAGCGGGAGATGTCACCGGGGAGCTGTTTTTT. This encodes CASSLAGDVTGELFF.